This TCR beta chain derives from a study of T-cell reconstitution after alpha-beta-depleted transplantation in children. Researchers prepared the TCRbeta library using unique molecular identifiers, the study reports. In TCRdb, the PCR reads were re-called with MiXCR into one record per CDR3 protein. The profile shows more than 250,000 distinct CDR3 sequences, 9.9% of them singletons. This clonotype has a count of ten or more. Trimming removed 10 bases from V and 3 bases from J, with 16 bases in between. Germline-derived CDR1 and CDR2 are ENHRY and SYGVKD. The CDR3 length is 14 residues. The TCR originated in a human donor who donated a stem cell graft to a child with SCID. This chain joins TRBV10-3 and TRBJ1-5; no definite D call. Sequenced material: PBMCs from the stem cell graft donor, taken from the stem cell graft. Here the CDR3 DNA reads TGTGCCACCAGAAAGGACGGAGACAATCAGCCCCAGCATTTT. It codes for CATRKDGDNQPQHF.